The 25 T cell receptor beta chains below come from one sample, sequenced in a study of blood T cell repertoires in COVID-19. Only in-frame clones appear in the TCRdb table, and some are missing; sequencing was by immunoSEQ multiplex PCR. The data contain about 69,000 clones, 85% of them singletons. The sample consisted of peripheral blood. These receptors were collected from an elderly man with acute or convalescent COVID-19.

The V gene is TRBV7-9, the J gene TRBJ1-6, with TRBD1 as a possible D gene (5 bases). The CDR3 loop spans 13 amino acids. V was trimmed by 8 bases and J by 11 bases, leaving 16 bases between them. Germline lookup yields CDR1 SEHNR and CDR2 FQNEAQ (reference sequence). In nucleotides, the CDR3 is TGTGCCAGCTCGGGGGAGATCAGGACACCCCTCCACTTT. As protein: CASSGEIRTPLHF.

The CDR3 sequence is CASSFLRPRIQETQYF. The CDR3, as DNA: TGCGCCAGCAGCTTCTTAAGACCGCGGATCCAAGAGACCCAGTACTTC. V is TRBV5-1 and J is TRBJ2-5; D gene ambiguous. Trimming shortened V by 2 bases and J by 1 base, and 15 bases separated the two germline ends. CDR3 length: 16 amino acids. CDR1 is SGHRS and CDR2 is YFSETQ in the germline V gene.

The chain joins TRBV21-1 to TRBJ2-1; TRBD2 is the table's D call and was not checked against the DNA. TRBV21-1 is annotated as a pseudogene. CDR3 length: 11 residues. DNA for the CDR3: TGTGCCAGGAAGAGGGTCTTTGAGCAGTTCTTC. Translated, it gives CARKRVFEQFF.

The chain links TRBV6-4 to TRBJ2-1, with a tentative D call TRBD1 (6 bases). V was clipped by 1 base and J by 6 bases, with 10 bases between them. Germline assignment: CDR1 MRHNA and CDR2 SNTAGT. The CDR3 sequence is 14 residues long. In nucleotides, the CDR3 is TGTGCCAGCAGTGACTTGCAGGGGAGCAATGAGCAGTTCTTC. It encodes CASSDLQGSNEQFF.

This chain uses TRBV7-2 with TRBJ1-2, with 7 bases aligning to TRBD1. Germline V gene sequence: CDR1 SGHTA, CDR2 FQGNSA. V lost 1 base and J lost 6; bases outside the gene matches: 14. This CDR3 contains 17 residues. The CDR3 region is CASSLGSPGGIWDGYTF. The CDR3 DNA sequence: TGTGCCAGCAGCTTAGGGAGTCCAGGGGGAATTTGGGATGGCTACACCTTC. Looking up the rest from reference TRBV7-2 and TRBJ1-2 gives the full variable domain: GAGVSQSPSNKVTEKGKDVELRCDPISGHTALYWYRQSLGQGLEFLIYFQGNSAPDKSGLPSDRFSAERTGGSVSTLTIQRTQQEDSAVYLCASSLGSPGGIWDGYTFGSGTRLTVV.

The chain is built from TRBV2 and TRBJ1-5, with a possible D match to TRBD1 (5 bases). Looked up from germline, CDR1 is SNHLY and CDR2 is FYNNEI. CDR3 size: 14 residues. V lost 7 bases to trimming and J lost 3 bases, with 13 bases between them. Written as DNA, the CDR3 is TGTGCCAGCACCGATTTGACAGTCAATCAGCCCCAGCATTTT. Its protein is CASTDLTVNQPQHF.

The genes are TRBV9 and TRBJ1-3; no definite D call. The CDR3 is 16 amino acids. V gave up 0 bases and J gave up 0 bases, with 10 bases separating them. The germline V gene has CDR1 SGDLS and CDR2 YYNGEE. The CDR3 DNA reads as TGTGCCAGCAGCGTAGTGGGAGGGAACTCTGGAAACACCATATATTTT. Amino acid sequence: CASSVVGGNSGNTIYF.

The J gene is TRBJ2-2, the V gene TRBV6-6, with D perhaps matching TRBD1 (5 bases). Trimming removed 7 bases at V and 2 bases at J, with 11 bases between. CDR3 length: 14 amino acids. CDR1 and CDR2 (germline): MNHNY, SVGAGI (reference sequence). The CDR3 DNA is TGTGCCAGCACGTCAGGGAAAAACACCGGGGAGCTGTTTTTT. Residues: CASTSGKNTGELFF.

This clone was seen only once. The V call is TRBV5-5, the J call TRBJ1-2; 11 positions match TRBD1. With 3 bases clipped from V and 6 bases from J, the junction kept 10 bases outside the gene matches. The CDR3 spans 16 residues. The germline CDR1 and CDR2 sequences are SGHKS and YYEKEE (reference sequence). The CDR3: CASSSTIGQGANGYTF. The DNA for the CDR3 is TGTGCCAGCAGCTCTACCATCGGACAGGGGGCGAATGGCTACACCTTC.

The CDR3 loop is CASGPDRGRGQETQYF. The CDR3 DNA is TGTGCCAGTGGTCCGGACAGGGGTAGGGGGCAAGAGACCCAGTACTTC. This chain joins TRBV19 and TRBJ2-5; TRBD1 agrees at 9 bases. This CDR3 is built from 16 residues. Germline V gene data show CDR1 as LNHDA and CDR2 as SQIVND (reference sequence). V lost 8 bases, J lost 2 bases, and 12 bases stayed unmatched.

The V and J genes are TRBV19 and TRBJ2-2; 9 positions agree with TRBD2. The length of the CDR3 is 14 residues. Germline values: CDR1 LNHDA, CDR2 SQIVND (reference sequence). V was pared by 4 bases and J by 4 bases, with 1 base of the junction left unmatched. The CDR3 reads CASSRAGGTGELFF. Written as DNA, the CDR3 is TGTGCCAGTAGTAGAGCGGGAGGCACCGGGGAGCTGTTTTTT. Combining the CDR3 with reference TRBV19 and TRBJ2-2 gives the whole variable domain DGGITQSPKYLFRKEGQNVTLSCEQNLNHDAMYWYRQDPGQGLRLIYYSQIVNDFQKGDIAEGYSVSREKKESFPLTVTSAQKNPTAFYLCASSRAGGTGELFFGEGSRLTVL.

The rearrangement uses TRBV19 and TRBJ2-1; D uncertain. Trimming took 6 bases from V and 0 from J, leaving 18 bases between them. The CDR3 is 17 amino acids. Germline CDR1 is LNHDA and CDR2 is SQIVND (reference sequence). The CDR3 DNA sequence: TGTGCCAGTAGCCCATTATCAGGCGTCTCCTCCTACAATGAGCAGTTCTTC. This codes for CASSPLSGVSSYNEQFF.

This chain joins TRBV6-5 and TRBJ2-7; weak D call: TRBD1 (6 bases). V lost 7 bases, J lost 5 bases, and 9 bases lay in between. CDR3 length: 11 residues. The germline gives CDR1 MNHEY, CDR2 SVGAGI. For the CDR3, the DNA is TGTGCCAGCATCAGGGGCCACGAGCAGTACTTC. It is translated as CASIRGHEQYF.

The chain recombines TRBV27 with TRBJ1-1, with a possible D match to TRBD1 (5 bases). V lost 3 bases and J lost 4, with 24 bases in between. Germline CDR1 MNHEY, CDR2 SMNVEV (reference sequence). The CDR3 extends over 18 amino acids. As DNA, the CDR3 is TGTGCCAGCAGTTTTACCCTGGGGGGTGGAAAGAGAGCCACTGAAGCTTTCTTT. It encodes CASSFTLGGGKRATEAFF.

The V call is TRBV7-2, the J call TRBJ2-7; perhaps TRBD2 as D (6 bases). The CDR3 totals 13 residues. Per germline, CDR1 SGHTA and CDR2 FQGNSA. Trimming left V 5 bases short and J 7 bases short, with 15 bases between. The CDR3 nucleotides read TGTGCCAGCAGCCCCAGGGCCCGGGAGGAGCAGTACTTC. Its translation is CASSPRAREEQYF.

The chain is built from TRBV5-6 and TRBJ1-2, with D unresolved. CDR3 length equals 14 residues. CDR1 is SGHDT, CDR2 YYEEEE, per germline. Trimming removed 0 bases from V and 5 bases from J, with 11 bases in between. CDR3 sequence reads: CASSLDRSPYGYTF. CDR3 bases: TGTGCCAGCAGCTTGGACAGATCGCCGTATGGCTACACCTTC.

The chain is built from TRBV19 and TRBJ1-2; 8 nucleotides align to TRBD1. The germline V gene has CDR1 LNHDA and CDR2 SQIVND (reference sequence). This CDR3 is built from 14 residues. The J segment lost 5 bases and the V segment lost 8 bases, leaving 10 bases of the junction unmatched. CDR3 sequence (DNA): TGTGCCAGTCAGGACAGGGCGACCTATTATGGCTACACCTTC. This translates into CASQDRATYYGYTF.

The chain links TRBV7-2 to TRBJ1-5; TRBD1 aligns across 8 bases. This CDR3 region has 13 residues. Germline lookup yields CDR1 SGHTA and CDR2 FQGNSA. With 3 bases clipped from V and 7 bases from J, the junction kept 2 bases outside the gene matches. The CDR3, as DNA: TGTGCCAGCAGCTTGGACAGGGCCCAGCCCCAGCATTTT. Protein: CASSLDRAQPQHF.

The CDR3 DNA reads as TGTGCCAGCAGCTTAGGGGCGTGGGAAAAACTGTTTTTT. It codes for CASSLGAWEKLFF. The chain carries TRBV7-8 and TRBJ1-4; no definite D call. Germline CDR1 SGHVS, CDR2 FQNEAQ. There are 13 residues in the CDR3. Trimming took 1 base from V and 8 from J, leaving 8 bases between them.

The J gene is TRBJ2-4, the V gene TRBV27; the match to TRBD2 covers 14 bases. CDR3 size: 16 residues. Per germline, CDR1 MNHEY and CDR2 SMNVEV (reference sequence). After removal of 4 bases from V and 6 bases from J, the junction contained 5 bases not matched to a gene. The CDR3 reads CASSSPGTSGRNIQYF. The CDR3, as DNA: TGTGCCAGCAGTTCCCCCGGGACTAGCGGGAGAAACATTCAGTACTTC.

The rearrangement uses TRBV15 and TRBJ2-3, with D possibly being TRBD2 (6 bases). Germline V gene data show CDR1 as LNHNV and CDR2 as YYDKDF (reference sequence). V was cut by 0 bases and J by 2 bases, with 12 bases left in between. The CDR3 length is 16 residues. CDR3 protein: CATSREPGVATDTQYF. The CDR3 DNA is TGTGCCACCAGCAGAGAACCGGGGGTGGCCACAGATACGCAGTATTTT.

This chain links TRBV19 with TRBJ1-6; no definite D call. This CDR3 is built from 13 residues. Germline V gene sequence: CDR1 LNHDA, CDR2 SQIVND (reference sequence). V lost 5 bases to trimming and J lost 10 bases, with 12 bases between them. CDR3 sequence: CASSFRVASPLHF. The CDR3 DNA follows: TGTGCCAGTAGTTTTAGAGTCGCCTCACCCCTCCACTTT. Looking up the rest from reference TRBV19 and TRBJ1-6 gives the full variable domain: DGGITQSPKYLFRKEGQNVTLSCEQNLNHDAMYWYRQDPGQGLRLIYYSQIVNDFQKGDIAEGYSVSREKKESFPLTVTSAQKNPTAFYLCASSFRVASPLHFGNGTRLTVT.

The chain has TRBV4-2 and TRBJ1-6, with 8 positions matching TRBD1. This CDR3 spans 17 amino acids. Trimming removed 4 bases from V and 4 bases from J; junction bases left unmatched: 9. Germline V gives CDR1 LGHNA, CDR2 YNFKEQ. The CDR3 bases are TGTGCCAGCAGCCGCGGGACAGGCGTCAATTATAATTCACCCCTCCACTTT. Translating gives CASSRGTGVNYNSPLHF.

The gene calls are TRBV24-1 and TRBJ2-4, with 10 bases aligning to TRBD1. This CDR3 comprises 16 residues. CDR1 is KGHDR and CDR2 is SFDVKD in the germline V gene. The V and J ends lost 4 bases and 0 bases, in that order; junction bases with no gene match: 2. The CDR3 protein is CATSDGQGVAKNIQYF. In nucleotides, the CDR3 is TGTGCCACCAGTGACGGACAGGGGGTAGCCAAAAACATTCAGTACTTC.

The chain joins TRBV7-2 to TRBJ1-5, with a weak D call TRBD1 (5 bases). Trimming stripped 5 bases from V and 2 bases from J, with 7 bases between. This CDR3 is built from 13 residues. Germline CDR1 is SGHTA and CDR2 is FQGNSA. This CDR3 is CASSLQGNQPQHF. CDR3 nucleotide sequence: TGTGCCAGCAGCCTACAGGGCAATCAGCCCCAGCATTTT.